This TCR beta chain was obtained from a study of blood T cells in healthy people across ages (dated by TCRdb to between 2015 and 2017). A note on the overall study: In model experiments, template switching captured about one uniquely barcoded TCR beta cDNA molecule for every two T cells. Age-related changes in TCR beta repertoire diversity were measured in the study by deep sequencing normalized with unique cDNA molecular identifiers. The donors were divided into four age groups: young (average around 17 years), middle-aged (about 40), aged (roughly 66) and long-lived (roughly 82). To avoid experimental bias, donors of different ages were randomly spread across the sequencing lanes. Using the same blood draw, the study looked at two additional independent replicas of 1 million unique cDNA reads for two donors, one aged 18 to 29 and the other aged 80 or older. The paper's findings and limits, for the study overall: Compared with the aged group, more naive CD4+ T cells, fewer expanded clones and increased TCR diversity were shown by the long-lived group, suggesting age selection. There was a strong correlation between observed TCR beta diversity and the percentage of naive T cells measured by flow cytometry. As age increased, observed TCR beta diversity per million T cells dropped in a roughly linear way, and a significant reduction was already evident by age about 40. The CMV infection status of donors was not known, potentially confounding age-related changes in expanded clonotypes. Since profiling was done on bulk unsorted PBMCs, naive and antigen-experienced compartments could not be conclusively compared. Estimates of total diversity from one million sequenced T cells were regarded as lower bounds and underestimates.

Systemically healthy Caucasian individuals from Russia, 39 in total and aged about 6 to 90 years, were included as donors. Approximately 9 milliliters of peripheral blood were collected from each donor into EDTA-treated Vacutainer tubes. Ficoll-Paque density-gradient centrifugation was used to isolate PBMCs, with at least 6 million per sample. Trizol reagent was used to extract total RNA from the PBMCs, yielding at least 5 micrograms per sample. For every donor, flow cytometry on a PBMC aliquot measured the percentage of naive CD45RAhigh/CD27high T cells. The method was 5' RACE. TCRdb names Illumina HiSeq 2500 as the instrument used. The second PCR ran for roughly 6 to 11 cycles and used a J-beta primer mix along with a sample-barcoded 5' primer. Each TCR beta cDNA molecule received a unique molecular identifier from a template-switch 5' adaptor carrying 12 random nucleotides. At least 2.5 million CDR3-containing paired-end reads were obtained from each sample. All of the RNA was converted into first-strand cDNA using the Mint cDNA synthesis kit, with a TRBC-specific oligonucleotide serving as the primer. All cDNA was treated with uracil-DNA glycosylase and then went through a first 18-cycle PCR with the universal primers M1SS and BC2_uni_R. The authors processed their data as follows. Each sample was normalized by randomly selecting 1 million high-quality reads, each carrying a distinct molecular identifier. Instead of being binned into consensus sequences, reads that shared molecular identifiers were thrown out. MiTCR, with a Q25 quality threshold and the strictest error-elimination algorithm, was used for CDR3 identification, clonotype clustering and error correction. A nonparametric unseen species model with Euler transformation was used to estimate a lower bound on total TCR beta diversity. TCRdb trimmed public reads at Q25 via fastp, called clones via MiXCR and kept in-frame beta chains. CDR3 protein sequences are deduplicated, and each keeps its most common genes and DNA. In this record, the V and J calls reflect TCRdb's handling and not the investigators' own analysis. In all, the sample holds around 600,000 distinct CDR3 sequences, and 40% to 50% of those were seen once. The ten largest make up around 24% of the sample.

CDR1 and CDR2, per the germline V gene, are SGHRS and YFSETQ. The CDR3 contains 16 residues, cysteine and phenylalanine counted. The entry retains the CDR3 DNA only, 48 bases that are in frame from base 1. V is shortened by 1 base, J by 6 bases, and the region joining them spans 18 bases. This clonotype was observed a handful of times. No cognate antigen has been identified for it. The sample holds no much larger clone one base away, and base qualities are not on file. This TCR was recovered from an older man in good health. Source material: blood. The chain employs TRBV5-1 and TRBJ2-3; no D gene call is confident. The CDR3 amino acid sequence is: CASSLSGMGFGDTQYF. Read as DNA, the sequence is TGCGCCAGCAGCTTGTCTGGTATGGGGTTTGGGGATACGCAGTATTTT.